This TCR beta chain was observed in a study of shared clonotypes between healthy human individuals (dated by TCRdb to 2018 to 2021). As for the study more broadly: The cohort included three men and two women between 18 and 49 years of age. Libraries were prepared and TCR repertoires were sequenced by different laboratories using diverse techniques, in order to increase sequencing depth and limit assay-specific biases. To estimate repertoire size and how much clonotypes are shared between individuals, the study performed deep sequencing of blood TCR repertoires from a few healthy adults. Per donor, leukapheresis produced somewhere between about 0.85 and 10 billion PBMCs. For each donor, three plates each were used for CD4 naive and CD4 memory, two plates were used for CD8 naive, and one plate was used for CD8 memory.

This clone was seen just once. This receptor's antigen is unknown. It has no much larger one-base neighbor in the sample; base qualities were not kept. For the CD8 naive samples, CD45RO-negative cells were positively selected for CCR7, yielding a CD45RA+CCR7+ population from which TemRA cells were excluded. The donors were healthy, HIV-negative adults who had no recently reported acute infections or vaccinations. Every donor was a Caucasian adult living in Nashville, Tennessee, USA. Blood was collected by leukapheresis, and PBMCs were isolated by Ficoll-Histopaque density gradient centrifugation and then cryopreserved in liquid nitrogen vapor phase. Purity and quantity of every magnetically sorted T cell population were checked by analytical flow cytometry. Genomic DNA was isolated from each sorted fraction and quantified by UV absorbance on a Nanodrop 2000c. The study at large found these results: Incomplete sequencing was indicated by rarefaction of sorted-subset datasets, despite the large sequencing depth. Pairwise subsampling led to the expectation that sequencing depth would affect the degree of clonotype sharing among donors. Naive subsets generally had larger estimated clonotype richness than memory subsets. Compared with non-shared clonotypes, the clonotypes found in all four sorted-subset donors had higher generation probabilities. Because the study included only a small number of donors, the genetic and exposure-history diversity represented was limited. Sharing across a few donors was observed for around 5% of naive CD4, about 4% of naive CD8, about 2.5% of memory CD4, and about 0.38% of memory CD8 clonotypes. Sampling was limited to blood, and TCR repertoires in tissue likely differ from TCR repertoires in blood.

According to the germline V gene, CDR1 reads MGHRA and CDR2 reads YSYEKL. Unmatched junction bases come to 13, with V trimmed by 4 bases and J by 3 bases. The CDR3, from cysteine to phenylalanine, totals 19 residues. Only CDR3 DNA remains: 57 bases, in frame from the first base. Using the deep immunoSEQ assay, multiplex PCR amplified TCR CDR3 regions from genomic DNA. Extracted genomic DNA from each cell subset was distributed evenly across all wells of several immunoSEQ 96-well plates, and each plate was treated as a replicate. For sorted subsets, each replicate PCR was loaded with roughly 0.2 ug genomic DNA, equivalent to 30,000 or so T cell genomes. The purified libraries were quantified using a Qubit 3.0 fluorometer, sized with a Bioanalyzer 2100, and then quantified again using the KAPA Library Quantification kit. Every immunoSEQ 96-well plate was sequenced on a separate single-read 150-cycle Illumina NextSeq 550 flow cell. The original methods were these. The immunoSEQ output contained only junctional sequences without quality scores, so filtering could not match that applied to full-length reads. To assign V/J genes and CDR3, sequences were annotated using PyIR, a Python wrapper for IgBLAST v1.9, with IMGT germline references. Any read was removed if the V/J assignment was weak (E-value above 1e-6), the CDR3 was missing, or the read contained stop codons, out-of-frame junctions, or ambiguous translated residues. V3J clonotypes were defined as sequences sharing the same inferred V gene, J gene, and CDR3 amino acid sequence. To compute the percentage overlap between repertoires, the number of shared unique clonotypes was divided by the size of the smaller repertoire. Three approaches were used to assess repertoire richness: RTK rarefaction, the Chao1 estimator, and Recon v2.1 estimates of unobserved clonotypes. Generation probabilities for all TCRbeta clonotypes obtained by the gDNA method from a handful of donors were computed using OLGA. This immuneACCESS table, as held by TCRdb, lists in-frame sequences with V and J called but not all clones. Of the missing ones, under half trace to an unresolved V gene in checked studies; the others have no known cause. Clone size and the V and J calls come from that table; the DNA yielded D and trimming. Present in this sample are around 650,000 clones, roughly 96% of which were seen just once. In total, the top ten clones hold 0.11% of the sample.

The TCR sequence derives from a woman in her twenties or thirties in good health. The chain is encoded by TRBV4-1 joined to TRBJ2-5, with TRBD2 identical over 14 junction bases. Sequences were obtained from naive CD8+ T cells sorted from blood. Taken with the paper, the label for cell subset or site translates to: CD45RA+CCR7+. The CDR3 is CASSPGLAGGLGSKETQYF. In nucleotides, the sequence is TGCGCCAGCAGCCCAGGACTAGCGGGAGGATTAGGTAGCAAAGAGACCCAGTACTTC.